A selection of T cell receptor beta chains follows, all from one sample in a study of CD8+CD57+ T cells in acquired aplastic anemia. MiXCR was run by TCRdb on the reads, yielding one entry per CDR3 protein. The sample includes over 150,000 distinct CDR3 sequences, about 48% of them seen just once. The material sequenced was sorted CD4+, CD8+, or CD8+CD57+ T cells (not recorded which) from PBMCs. These TCRs come from a human donor in good health. Each CDR3 is given with its conserved first and last residue. D genes are given only for firm matches. Clone size is given for some rows only: seen once, a few or many times, or a class if the clone is expanded.

D: .; V: TRBV11-2; size: few; J: TRBJ2-2; CDR3: CASSPGLSSGELFF; DNA: TGTGCCAGCAGCCCCGGACTGTCCAGCGGGGAGCTGTTTTTT
D: .; V: TRBV2; size: .; J: TRBJ2-7; CDR3: CASSREKGSYEQYF; DNA: TGTGCCAGCAGCCGGGAGAAGGGAAGCTACGAGCAGTACTTC
D: .; V: TRBV20-1; size: .; J: TRBJ2-5; CDR3: CSASDGPQETQYF; DNA: TGCAGTGCTTCAGACGGGCCTCAAGAGACCCAGTACTTC
D: .; V: TRBV29-1; size: once; J: TRBJ1-2; CDR3: CSAPVPPYGYTF; DNA: TGCAGCGCCCCGGTCCCCCCATATGGCTACACCTTC
D: .; V: TRBV7-9; size: .; J: TRBJ2-7; CDR3: CASSLQEPYEQYF; DNA: TGTGCCAGCAGCTTACAGGAGCCCTACGAGCAGTACTTC
D: .; V: TRBV3-1; size: many; J: TRBJ2-7; CDR3: CASSQLSTYEQYF; DNA: TGTGCCAGCAGCCAACTGTCAACCTACGAGCAGTACTTC
D: TRBD1; V: TRBV30; size: .; J: TRBJ1-1; CDR3: CAWQQGRTEAFF; DNA: TGTGCCTGGCAACAGGGGCGGACTGAAGCTTTCTTT
D: .; V: TRBV5-5; size: few; J: TRBJ2-7; CDR3: CASSQPTGPYEQYF; DNA: TGTGCCAGCAGCCAACCGACAGGTCCCTACGAGCAGTACTTC
D: TRBD1; V: TRBV29-1; size: many; J: TRBJ2-7; CDR3: CSATGTGGSYEQYF; DNA: TGCAGCGCCACCGGGACAGGGGGCTCCTACGAGCAGTACTTC
D: TRBD1; V: TRBV20-1; size: many; J: TRBJ2-3; CDR3: CSARDSYTDTQYF; DNA: TGCAGTGCCAGGGACAGTTACACAGATACGCAGTATTTT
D: TRBD2; V: TRBV19; size: many; J: TRBJ2-3; CDR3: CASSILAGGSTDTQYF; DNA: TGTGCCAGTAGTATACTAGCGGGAGGCAGCACAGATACGCAGTATTTT
D: TRBD2; V: TRBV15; size: .; J: TRBJ2-3; CDR3: CATSREGSGGWTDTQYF; DNA: TGTGCCACCAGCAGAGAGGGTAGCGGGGGGTGGACAGATACGCAGTATTTT
D: .; V: TRBV20-1; size: few; J: TRBJ2-3; CDR3: CSALPTVDTQYF; DNA: TGCAGTGCCCTTCCCACGGTTGATACGCAGTATTTT
D: .; V: TRBV7-3; size: .; J: TRBJ2-2; CDR3: CASSPDTGELFF; DNA: TGTGCCAGCTCACCCGACACCGGGGAGCTGTTTTTT
D: .; V: TRBV7-2; size: many; J: TRBJ1-3; CDR3: CASSLGNSGNTIYF; DNA: TGTGCCAGCAGCTTAGGCAACTCTGGAAACACCATATATTTT
D: .; V: TRBV6-1; size: many; J: TRBJ2-7; CDR3: CASSPLETTTYEQYF; DNA: TGTGCCAGCAGTCCCCTCGAGACTACAACCTACGAGCAGTACTTC
D: .; V: TRBV29-1; size: few; J: TRBJ2-5; CDR3: CSVDGGERNLQETQYF; DNA: TGCAGCGTTGATGGTGGAGAGCGTAATTTGCAAGAGACCCAGTACTTC
D: .; V: TRBV20-1; size: many; J: TRBJ2-3; CDR3: CSASVPVTKYF; DNA: TGCAGTGCTAGTGTCCCCGTTACGAAGTATTTT
D: .; V: TRBV18; size: many; J: TRBJ1-6; CDR3: CASSGDRLTSPLHF; DNA: TGTGCCAGCTCCGGGGACCGGCTCACTTCGCCCCTCCACTTT
D: .; V: TRBV15; size: many; J: TRBJ2-6; CDR3: CATSDRAASSGANVLTF; DNA: TGTGCCACCAGCGACCGAGCAGCTAGCTCTGGGGCCAACGTCCTGACTTTC
D: .; V: TRBV7-9; size: many; J: TRBJ2-2; CDR3: CASSYQGNTGELFF; DNA: TGTGCCAGCAGCTATCAAGGGAACACCGGGGAGCTGTTTTTT
D: TRBD1; V: TRBV15; size: .; J: TRBJ2-5; CDR3: CATSILDRGRLETQYF; DNA: TGTGCCACCAGCATCCTGGACAGGGGGCGATTGGAGACCCAGTACTTC
D: TRBD1; V: TRBV2; size: many; J: TRBJ2-7; CDR3: CASSLGQVTYEQYF; DNA: TGTGCCAGCAGCCTCGGACAGGTTACATACGAGCAGTACTTC
D: TRBD1; V: TRBV2; size: many; J: TRBJ2-5; CDR3: CASSKQGAGETQYF; DNA: TGTGCCAGCAGTAAACAGGGGGCAGGGGAGACCCAGTACTTC
D: .; V: TRBV7-2; size: many; J: TRBJ2-1; CDR3: CASSLVLWGAGEQFF; DNA: TGTGCCAGCAGCTTAGTACTGTGGGGGGCGGGAGAGCAGTTCTTC
D: TRBD1; V: TRBV29-1; size: many; J: TRBJ2-2; CDR3: CSAADRAGELFF; DNA: TGCAGCGCCGCGGACAGGGCCGGGGAGCTGTTTTTT
D: TRBD1; V: TRBV5-4; size: many; J: TRBJ2-7; CDR3: CASSLMGQGPYEQYF; DNA: TGTGCCAGCAGCTTGATGGGACAGGGCCCTTACGAGCAGTACTTC
D: .; V: TRBV2; size: many; J: TRBJ2-2; CDR3: CASSEAAVNTGELFF; DNA: TGTGCCAGCAGTGAGGCGGCGGTGAACACCGGGGAGCTGTTTTTT
D: .; V: TRBV6-1; size: many; J: TRBJ1-1; CDR3: CASSEVGRGTEAFF; DNA: TGTGCCAGCAGTGAAGTAGGCCGTGGAACTGAAGCTTTCTTT
D: TRBD2; V: TRBV27; size: .; J: TRBJ2-7; CDR3: CTSKIGTGGIGEQYF; DNA: TGTACCAGCAAAATCGGGACGGGGGGGATCGGAGAGCAGTACTTC
D: .; V: TRBV20-1; size: many; J: TRBJ2-7; CDR3: CSATHRDGYYEQYF; DNA: TGCAGTGCTACCCACCGGGACGGATACTACGAGCAGTACTTC
D: .; V: TRBV24-1; size: few; J: TRBJ1-5; CDR3: CATSDPGVGQPQHF; DNA: TGTGCCACCAGTGATCCAGGGGTAGGGCAGCCCCAGCATTTT
D: .; V: TRBV20-1; size: .; J: TRBJ2-7; CDR3: CSASRRLLSYEQYF; DNA: TGCAGTGCTAGCCGACGGCTACTCTCCTACGAGCAGTACTTC
D: .; V: TRBV6-4; size: many; J: TRBJ1-1; CDR3: CASSEQQNTEAFF; DNA: TGTGCCAGCAGTGAGCAGCAGAACACTGAAGCTTTCTTT
D: .; V: TRBV7-9; size: .; J: TRBJ1-1; CDR3: CASSFPQQEAFF; DNA: TGTGCCAGCAGCTTCCCCCAACAAGAAGCTTTCTTT
D: TRBD2; V: TRBV20-1; size: once; J: TRBJ2-5; CDR3: CSAWTEGLAGEETQYF; DNA: TGCAGTGCCTGGACTGAGGGACTAGCGGGAGAAGAGACCCAGTACTTC
D: TRBD2; V: TRBV7-3; size: many; J: TRBJ2-3; CDR3: CASSLSGIGRHTDTQYF; DNA: TGTGCCAGCAGCTTAAGTGGTATCGGGAGGCACACAGATACGCAGTATTTT
D: TRBD1; V: TRBV25-1; size: .; J: TRBJ1-2; CDR3: CASITAPPRDSYGYTF; DNA: TGTGCCAGCATCACAGCTCCCCCACGGGACAGCTATGGCTACACCTTC
D: .; V: TRBV20-1; size: many; J: TRBJ1-5; CDR3: CSARVPGTIDQPQHF; DNA: TGCAGTGCTAGAGTTCCCGGGACAATAGATCAGCCCCAGCATTTT
D: .; V: TRBV7-3; size: .; J: TRBJ2-1; CDR3: CASSWLVEQFF; DNA: TGTGCCAGCAGCTGGTTAGTAGAGCAGTTCTTC
D: .; V: TRBV7-9; size: many; J: TRBJ2-6; CDR3: CASRPAGSGANVLTF; DNA: TGTGCCAGCCGACCGGCCGGGTCTGGGGCCAACGTCCTGACTTTC
D: .; V: TRBV2; size: .; J: TRBJ2-1; CDR3: CASNYEGYNEQFF; DNA: TGTGCCAGCAATTACGAGGGTTACAATGAGCAGTTCTTC
D: TRBD2; V: TRBV9; size: .; J: TRBJ2-1; CDR3: CASSALAGARNEQFF; DNA: TGTGCCAGCAGCGCCCTAGCGGGGGCGAGGAATGAGCAGTTCTTC